The rows below give T cell receptor beta chains drawn from one sample of a study of T cells after yellow fever vaccination. TCRdb processed the 5' RACE reads anew with MiXCR; each CDR3 protein has one entry. The profile shows hundreds of thousands of distinct CDR3 sequences, around an eighth of them singletons. The sample was PBMCs, taken on the day of the yellow fever booster vaccination. Every receptor here comes from a young man who received the YFV17D yellow fever vaccine. Both conserved end residues are part of each CDR3. Each record gives: D gene, clone size, J gene, CDR3 length, V gene, CDR3 protein, CDR3 DNA. A D gene is named only where the DNA matches it firmly. Size is stated for part of the rows, as once, few or many counts, or as a class when the clone is expanded.

>.|.|TRBJ2-5|13|TRBV5-1
CASSSRGSETQYF
TGCGCCAGCAGCTCCAGGGGTTCGGAGACCCAGTACTTC
>.|.|TRBJ1-1|13|TRBV20-1
CSAGRDQNTEAFF
TGCAGTGCTGGCCGGGATCAGAACACTGAAGCTTTCTTT
>.|.|TRBJ2-3|13|TRBV2
CASSEEVTDTQCF
TGTGCCAGCAGTGAAGAGGTGACAGATACGCAGTGTTTT
>.|.|TRBJ2-3|17|TRBV14
CASSRTIGAPFTDTQYF
TGTGCCAGCAGTCGAACAATAGGGGCTCCCTTCACAGATACGCAGTATTTT
>.|few|TRBJ2-7|13|TRBV24-1
CATSDRTKREQYF
TGTGCCACCAGTGACCGGACTAAGCGGGAGCAGTACTTC
>.|few|TRBJ1-1|12|TRBV29-1
CSAVQGGTEAFF
TGCAGCGCCGTACAGGGCGGCACTGAAGCTTTCTTT
>TRBD2|few|TRBJ2-7|16|TRBV7-9
CASSHPLAGGPYEQYF
TGTGCCAGCAGCCACCCGCTAGCGGGAGGTCCCTACGAGCAGTACTTC
>TRBD1|few|TRBJ1-3|18|TRBV11-2
CASSSGRVGTGSGNTIYF
TGTGCCAGCAGCTCCGGTCGTGTGGGGACAGGCTCTGGAAACACCATATATTTT
>.|.|TRBJ2-5|12|TRBV29-1
CSVEWAAETQYF
TGCAGCGTTGAATGGGCAGCTGAGACCCAGTACTTC
>.|few|TRBJ2-7|13|TRBV6-1
CASRGSGSYEQYF
TGTGCCAGCAGGGGTAGCGGCTCCTACGAGCAGTACTTC
>.|few|TRBJ2-7|15|TRBV12-3/TRBV12-4
CASSLAVRAAYEQYF
TGTGCCAGCAGTTTAGCGGTCAGGGCAGCCTACGAGCAGTACTTC
>.|.|TRBJ2-7|14|TRBV15
CATSRADGKYEQYF
TGTGCCACCAGCAGAGCGGACGGGAAATACGAGCAGTACTTC
>.|.|TRBJ1-1|12|TRBV7-8
CASSLVITEAFF
TGTGCCAGCAGCCTAGTTATCACTGAAGCTTTCTTT
>TRBD2|few|TRBJ2-5|14|TRBV12-3/TRBV12-4
CASSSLAGVETQYF
TGTGCCAGCAGTTCGCTAGCGGGAGTGGAGACCCAGTACTTC
>.|few|TRBJ1-3|16|TRBV7-9
CASSVGTQGRGNTIYF
TGTGCCAGCAGCGTCGGGACCCAGGGAAGGGGAAACACCATATATTTT
>TRBD2|.|TRBJ2-1|16|TRBV9
CASSASGRSDYNEQFF
TGTGCCAGCAGCGCTAGCGGGAGGTCCGACTACAATGAGCAGTTCTTC
>.|.|TRBJ1-2|12|TRBV29-1
CSVLERNYGYTF
TGCAGCGTGCTAGAGAGGAACTATGGCTACACCTTC
>.|many|TRBJ2-7|13|TRBV5-1
CASSLARAYEQYF
TGTGCCAGCAGCTTAGCGAGGGCCTACGAGCAGTACTTC
>.|.|TRBJ2-2|15|TRBV28
CASRGTTENTGELFF
TGTGCCAGCAGGGGAACGACAGAAAACACCGGGGAGCTGTTTTTT
>TRBD2|.|TRBJ2-7|15|TRBV3-1
CASCQPREGRYEQYF
TGTGCCAGCTGCCAACCCCGGGAGGGCCGTTACGAGCAGTACTTC
>.|.|TRBJ2-1|14|TRBV27
CASSFRAAYNEQFF
TGTGCCAGCAGTTTCAGGGCTGCTTACAATGAGCAGTTCTTC
>.|.|TRBJ2-5|14|TRBV7-8
CASNQPVGQETQYF
TGTGCCAGCAACCAACCCGTGGGCCAAGAGACCCAGTACTTC
>.|few|TRBJ2-7|14|TRBV7-8
CASSPRDHPYEQYF
TGTGCCAGCAGCCCACGGGACCACCCCTACGAGCAGTACTTC
>TRBD2|few|TRBJ2-7|16|TRBV5-5
CASSVDGSGRTYEQYF
TGTGCCAGCAGCGTGGATGGTAGCGGGCGAACCTACGAGCAGTACTTC
>TRBD1|few|TRBJ1-3|16|TRBV6-1
CASIQTGGYSGNTIYF
TGTGCCAGCATCCAGACAGGGGGCTACTCTGGAAACACCATATATTTT
>.|.|TRBJ2-3|17|TRBV7-2
CASSKKTVGPITDTQYF
TGTGCCAGCAGCAAAAAGACAGTCGGTCCCATCACAGATACGCAGTATTTT
>.|few|TRBJ2-6|17|TRBV5-1
CASSLAGTSSGANVLTF
TGCGCCAGCAGCTTGGCCGGGACAAGCTCTGGGGCCAACGTCCTGACTTTC
>TRBD2|few|TRBJ2-7|15|TRBV18
CASSPPSGMSYEQYF
TGTGCCAGCTCACCGCCTAGCGGGATGTCCTACGAGCAGTACTTC
>TRBD2|.|TRBJ2-7|17|TRBV7-2
CASSPIPIAGVFFEQYF
TGTGCCAGCAGCCCCATTCCCATAGCGGGAGTTTTCTTCGAGCAGTACTTC
>.|.|TRBJ2-1|18|TRBV25-1
CASSGRESGGRLGNEQFF
TGTGCCAGCAGTGGACGGGAATCTGGGGGACGGTTGGGCAATGAGCAGTTCTTC
>.|once|TRBJ2-7|15|TRBV9
CASSVGSENPYEQYF
TGTGCCAGCAGCGTAGGTAGCGAGAACCCCTACGAGCAGTACTTC
>TRBD2|.|TRBJ2-3|16|TRBV7-2
CASSLGSSGSTNTQYF
TGTGCCAGCAGCTTAGGATCTAGCGGGAGTACAAATACGCAGTATTTT
>TRBD1|many|TRBJ2-5|14|TRBV5-1
CASSLEGAGETQYF
TGCGCCAGCAGCTTGGAGGGGGCCGGGGAGACCCAGTACTTC
>.|few|TRBJ2-3|17|TRBV7-8
CASSSYRHKSSTDTQYF
TGTGCCAGCAGCTCGTACAGACACAAATCTAGCACAGATACGCAGTATTTT
>TRBD2|.|TRBJ2-5|16|TRBV20-1
CCALGWASGRGETQYF
TGCTGTGCTCTCGGGTGGGCTAGCGGGAGAGGGGAGACCCAGTACTTC
>TRBD2|few|TRBJ2-1|12|TRBV29-1
CSAQKREFEQFF
TGCAGCGCCCAAAAGCGGGAGTTTGAGCAGTTCTTC
>TRBD1|many|TRBJ1-2|13|TRBV4-1
CASSQDPWDRVTF
TGCGCCAGCAGCCAAGACCCCTGGGACAGAGTAACCTTC
>.|.|TRBJ1-2|13|TRBV9
CASSEGGPGGYSF
TGTGCCAGCAGCGAGGGAGGGCCAGGTGGCTACTCCTTC